This T cell receptor (beta chain) comes out of a study of lymphopenia after photon versus proton radiotherapy (dated by TCRdb to about 2019). In the study overall: The immunological effects of photon versus proton radiation therapy were compared in patients with gastrointestinal tumors who developed high-grade lymphopenia. The cohort comprised 15 to 20 patients with gastrointestinal tumors who received either photon or proton therapy and then developed lymphopenia. The study aimed to characterize how the two radiation modalities differ in their impact on the immune system. The investigation overall reported the following: After the lymphocyte count nadir, repertoires from photon-treated patients showed oligoclonal expansion, particularly of CD8+ Temra cells, and this expansion drove the decline in diversity. Across the cohort, a larger post-nadir drop in TCR diversity was inversely correlated with overall survival time among patients who died. The survival association was assessed only in patients who died, and the authors presented better survival with proton therapy as a possibility rather than a demonstrated result. During treatment, patients who received photon therapy lost naive T cells and TCR diversity and gained effector/memory populations, whereas patients who received proton therapy remained relatively stable.

V is clipped by 0 bases and J by 0 bases, and the sequence between their germline boundaries is 16 bases long. Including cysteine and phenylalanine, the CDR3 has 18 amino acids. Just the 54-base CDR3 DNA is kept, in frame starting at base 1. Reading the germline V gene (reference sequence) gives CDR1 SGHNT and CDR2 YYREEE. As for this clone: Its cognate antigen has yet to be identified. No much larger clonotype is one base removed from it; base qualities were not supplied.

Library construction relied on the immunoSEQ multiplex PCR assay. T cell repertoires were profiled by deep sequencing of rearranged TCR beta loci, alongside multiparametric flow cytometry. This immuneACCESS table, as held by TCRdb, lists in-frame sequences with V and J called but not all clones. Of the missing ones, under half trace to an unresolved V gene in checked studies; the others have no known cause. For this sample the table gives 30,000 to 40,000 clones, of which over 70% were detected only once. The top ten hold about 14% of the sample. The receptor's source is a woman aged 70 to 79 with pancreatic cancer. The V and J segments used are TRBV5-4 and TRBJ1-5, with no D gene named confidently. The specimen comprised peripheral blood, sampled from a patient treated with proton-based radiotherapy. The sequence in DNA is TGTGCCAGCAGCTTGGAGGATGCGGGTCAGAATAGCAATCAGCCCCAGCATTTT. Translated, this is CASSLEDAGQNSNQPQHF.